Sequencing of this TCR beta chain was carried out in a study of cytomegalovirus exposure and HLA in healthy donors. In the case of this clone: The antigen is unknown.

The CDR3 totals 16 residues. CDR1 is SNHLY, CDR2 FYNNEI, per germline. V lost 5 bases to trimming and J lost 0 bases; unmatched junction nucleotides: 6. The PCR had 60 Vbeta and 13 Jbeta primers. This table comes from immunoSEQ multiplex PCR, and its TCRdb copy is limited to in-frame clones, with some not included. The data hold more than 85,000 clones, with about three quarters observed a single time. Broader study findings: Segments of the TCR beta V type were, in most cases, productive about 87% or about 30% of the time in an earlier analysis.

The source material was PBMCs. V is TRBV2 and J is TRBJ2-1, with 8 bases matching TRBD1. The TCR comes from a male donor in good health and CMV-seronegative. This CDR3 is CASSRQGPTSYNEQFF. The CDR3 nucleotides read TGTGCCAGCAGTCGACAGGGGCCGACCTCCTACAATGAGCAGTTCTTC.